This TCR beta chain was sequenced in a study of T cell responses to AZD1222 COVID-19 vaccine. Repertoires were generated with immunoSEQ multiplex PCR, while TCRdb's copy carries only in-frame clones and drops some. This table has 150,000 or so clones, more than 90% appearing once. Germline CDR1 SGHDT, CDR2 YYEEEE. J was trimmed by 5 bases and V by 2 bases; bases with no gene match: 6. This CDR3 region has 14 residues. The receptor's source is an adult in good health. The specimen comprised peripheral blood, sampled on day 0 of AZD1222 vaccination. The V and J genes are TRBV5-6 and TRBJ2-5, with 7 bases aligning to TRBD2. CDR3 sequence: CASSFYTGGETQYF. CDR3 sequence (DNA): TGTGCCAGCAGCTTCTATACGGGAGGCGAGACCCAGTACTTC.